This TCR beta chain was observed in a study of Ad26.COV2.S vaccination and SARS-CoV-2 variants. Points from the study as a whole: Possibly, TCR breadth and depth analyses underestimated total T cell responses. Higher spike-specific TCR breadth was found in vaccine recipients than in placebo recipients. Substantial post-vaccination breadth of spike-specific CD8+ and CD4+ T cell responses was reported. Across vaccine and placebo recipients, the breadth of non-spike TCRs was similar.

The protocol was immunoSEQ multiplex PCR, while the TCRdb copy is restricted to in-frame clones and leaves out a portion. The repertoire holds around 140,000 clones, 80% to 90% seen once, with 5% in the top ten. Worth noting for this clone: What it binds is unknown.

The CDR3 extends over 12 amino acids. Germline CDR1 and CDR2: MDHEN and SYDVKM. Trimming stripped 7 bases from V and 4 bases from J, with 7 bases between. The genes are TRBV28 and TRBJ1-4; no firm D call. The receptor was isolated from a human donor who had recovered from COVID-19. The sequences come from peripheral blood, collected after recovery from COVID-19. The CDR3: CASTGLNEKLFF. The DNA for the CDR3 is TGTGCCAGCACCGGACTTAATGAAAAACTGTTTTTT.